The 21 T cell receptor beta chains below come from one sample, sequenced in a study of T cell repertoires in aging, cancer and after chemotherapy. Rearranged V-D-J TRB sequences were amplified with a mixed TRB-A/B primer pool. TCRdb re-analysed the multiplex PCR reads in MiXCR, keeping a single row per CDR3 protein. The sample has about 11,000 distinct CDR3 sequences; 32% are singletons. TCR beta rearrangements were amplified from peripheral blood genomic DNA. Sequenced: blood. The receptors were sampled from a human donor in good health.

The CDR3 loop reads CASMDLAKNIQYF. CDR3 bases: TGTGCCAGCATGGATCTAGCCAAAAACATTCAGTACTTC. V gene TRBV6-2 or TRBV6-3 combines with J gene TRBJ2-4; D not certain. The germline V gene has CDR1 MNHEY and CDR2 SVGEGT. The CDR3 has 13 residues. Trimming pared 7 bases from V and 0 bases from J, leaving 7 bases between.

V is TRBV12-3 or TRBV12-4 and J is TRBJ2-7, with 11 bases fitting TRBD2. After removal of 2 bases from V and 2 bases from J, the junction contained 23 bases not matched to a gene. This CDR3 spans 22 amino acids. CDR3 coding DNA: TGTGCCAGCAGTTTATCTTCCGGGGGGGGCATAGCGGGAGGGCCTAGGACCTACGAGCAGTACTTC. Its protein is CASSLSSGGGIAGGPRTYEQYF.

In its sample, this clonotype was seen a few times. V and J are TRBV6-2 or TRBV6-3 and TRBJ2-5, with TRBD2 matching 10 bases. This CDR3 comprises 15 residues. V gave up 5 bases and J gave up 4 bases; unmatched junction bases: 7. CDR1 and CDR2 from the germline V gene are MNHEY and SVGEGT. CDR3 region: CASSTGTSALETQYF. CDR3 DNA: TGTGCCAGCAGTACCGGGACTAGCGCTTTAGAGACCCAGTACTTC.

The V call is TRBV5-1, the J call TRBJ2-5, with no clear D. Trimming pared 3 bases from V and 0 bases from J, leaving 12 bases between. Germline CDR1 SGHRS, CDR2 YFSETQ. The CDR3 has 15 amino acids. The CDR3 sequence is CASSWGDGHQETQYF. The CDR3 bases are TGCGCCAGCAGCTGGGGTGACGGACACCAAGAGACCCAGTACTTC.

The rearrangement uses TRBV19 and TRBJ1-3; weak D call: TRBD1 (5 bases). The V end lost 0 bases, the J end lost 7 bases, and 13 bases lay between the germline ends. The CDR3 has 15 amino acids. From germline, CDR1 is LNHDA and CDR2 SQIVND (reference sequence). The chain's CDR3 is CASSIDWTPGNTIYF. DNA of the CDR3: TGTGCCAGTAGTATAGATTGGACACCCGGGAACACCATATATTTT.

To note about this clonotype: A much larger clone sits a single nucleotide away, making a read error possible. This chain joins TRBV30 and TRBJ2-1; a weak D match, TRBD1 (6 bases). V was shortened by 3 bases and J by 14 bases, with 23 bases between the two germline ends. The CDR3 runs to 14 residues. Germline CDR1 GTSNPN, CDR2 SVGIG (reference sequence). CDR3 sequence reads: CAWSALNYGTWKFF. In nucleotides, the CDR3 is TGTGCCTGGAGCGCACTAAACTACGGGACATGGAAGTTCTTC.

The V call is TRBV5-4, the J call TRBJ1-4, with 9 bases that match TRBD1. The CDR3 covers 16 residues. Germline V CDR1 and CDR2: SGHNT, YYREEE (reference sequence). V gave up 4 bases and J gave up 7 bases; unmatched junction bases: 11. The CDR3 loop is CASSLNAGTGREKLFF. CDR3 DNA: TGTGCCAGCAGCCTCAACGCCGGGACAGGGCGTGAAAAACTGTTTTTT.

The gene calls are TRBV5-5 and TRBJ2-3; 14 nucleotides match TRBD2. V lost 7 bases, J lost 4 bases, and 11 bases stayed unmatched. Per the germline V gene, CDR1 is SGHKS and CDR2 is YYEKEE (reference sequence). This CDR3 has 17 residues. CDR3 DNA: TGTGCCAGCTGCGCCCTGACTAGCGGGGGGGGGGCAGATACGCAGTATTTT. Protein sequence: CASCALTSGGGADTQYF.

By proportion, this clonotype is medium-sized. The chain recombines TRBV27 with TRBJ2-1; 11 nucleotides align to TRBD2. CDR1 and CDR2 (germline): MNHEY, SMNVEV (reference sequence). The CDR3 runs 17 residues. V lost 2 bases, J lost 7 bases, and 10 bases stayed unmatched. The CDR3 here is CASSLAVAGGPSNEQFF. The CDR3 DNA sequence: TGTGCCAGCAGTTTAGCGGTAGCGGGAGGGCCCTCGAATGAGCAGTTCTTC.

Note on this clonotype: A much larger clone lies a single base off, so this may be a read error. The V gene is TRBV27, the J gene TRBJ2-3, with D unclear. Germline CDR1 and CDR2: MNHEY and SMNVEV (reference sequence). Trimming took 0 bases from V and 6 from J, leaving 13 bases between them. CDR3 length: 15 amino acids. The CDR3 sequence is CASSLSWADHDTQYF. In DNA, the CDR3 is TGTGCCAGCAGTTTATCGTGGGCCGACCATGATACGCAGTATTTT.

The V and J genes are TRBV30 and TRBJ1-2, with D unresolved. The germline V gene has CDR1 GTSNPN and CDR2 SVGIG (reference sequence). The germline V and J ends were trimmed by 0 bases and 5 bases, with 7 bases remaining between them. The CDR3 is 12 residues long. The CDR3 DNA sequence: TGTGCCTGGAGTGTACACAGTTATGGCTACACCTTC. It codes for CAWSVHSYGYTF.

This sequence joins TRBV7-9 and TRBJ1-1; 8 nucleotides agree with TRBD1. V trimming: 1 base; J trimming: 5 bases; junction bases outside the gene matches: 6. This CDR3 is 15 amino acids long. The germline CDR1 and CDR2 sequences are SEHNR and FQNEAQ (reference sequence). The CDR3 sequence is CASSLVQGASTEAFF. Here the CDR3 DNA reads TGTGCCAGCAGCTTAGTTCAGGGGGCTAGTACTGAAGCTTTCTTT.

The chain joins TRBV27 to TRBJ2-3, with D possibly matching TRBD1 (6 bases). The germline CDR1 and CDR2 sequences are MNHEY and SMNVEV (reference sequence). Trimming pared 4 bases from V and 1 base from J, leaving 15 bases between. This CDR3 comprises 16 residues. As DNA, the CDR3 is TGTGCCAGCAGTTCCCTCTGGACAGAAGGCACAGATACGCAGTATTTT. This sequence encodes CASSSLWTEGTDTQYF.

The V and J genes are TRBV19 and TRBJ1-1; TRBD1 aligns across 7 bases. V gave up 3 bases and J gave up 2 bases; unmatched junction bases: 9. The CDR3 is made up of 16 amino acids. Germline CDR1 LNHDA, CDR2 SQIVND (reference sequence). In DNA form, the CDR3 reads TGTGCCAGTAGTATGGACAGGTTAGCTTTAAACACTGAAGCTTTCTTT. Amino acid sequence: CASSMDRLALNTEAFF.

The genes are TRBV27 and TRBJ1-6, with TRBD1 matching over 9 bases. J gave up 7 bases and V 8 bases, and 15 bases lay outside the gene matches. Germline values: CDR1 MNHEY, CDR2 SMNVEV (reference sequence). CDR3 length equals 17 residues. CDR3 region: CASCTYWGTGRNSPLHF. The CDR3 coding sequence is TGTGCCAGCTGCACCTACTGGGGGACAGGGAGGAATTCACCCCTCCACTTT.

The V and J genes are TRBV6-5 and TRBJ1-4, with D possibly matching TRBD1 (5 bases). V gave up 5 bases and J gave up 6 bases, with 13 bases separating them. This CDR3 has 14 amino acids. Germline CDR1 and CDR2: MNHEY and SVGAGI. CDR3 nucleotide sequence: TGTGCCAGCAGTCCAGGGAGGGCTGATGAAAAACTGTTTTTT. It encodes CASSPGRADEKLFF.

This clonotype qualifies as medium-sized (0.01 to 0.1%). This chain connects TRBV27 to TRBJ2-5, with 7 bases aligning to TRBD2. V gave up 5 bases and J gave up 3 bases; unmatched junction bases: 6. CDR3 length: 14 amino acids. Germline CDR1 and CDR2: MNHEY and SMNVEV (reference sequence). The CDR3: CASSLWAGEETQYF. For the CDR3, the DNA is TGTGCCAGCAGTCTCTGGGCGGGGGAAGAGACCCAGTACTTC.

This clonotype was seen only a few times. Here the CDR3 reads CASSFILAGGDGTDTQYF. As DNA, the CDR3 is TGCGCCAGCAGCTTCATACTAGCGGGAGGTGATGGCACAGATACGCAGTATTTT. The V gene is TRBV5-1, the J gene TRBJ2-3, with 12 bases aligning to TRBD2. The CDR3 covers 18 residues. CDR1 is SGHRS and CDR2 is YFSETQ in the germline V gene. J gave up 1 base and V 2 bases, and 8 bases lay outside the gene matches.

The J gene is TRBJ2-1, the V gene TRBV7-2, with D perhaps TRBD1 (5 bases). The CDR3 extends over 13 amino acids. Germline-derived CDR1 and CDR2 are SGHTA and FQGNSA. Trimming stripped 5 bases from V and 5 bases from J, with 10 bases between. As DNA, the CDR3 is TGTGCCAGCAGCCTAGGACACAACAATGAGCAGTTCTTC. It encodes CASSLGHNNEQFF.

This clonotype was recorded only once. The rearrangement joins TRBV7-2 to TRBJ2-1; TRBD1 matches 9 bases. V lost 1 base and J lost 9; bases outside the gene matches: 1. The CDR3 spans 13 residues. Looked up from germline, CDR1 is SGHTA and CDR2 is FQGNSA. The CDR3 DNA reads TGTGCCAGCAGCTTAGGGGGACAGGGTGAGCAGTTCTTC. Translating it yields CASSLGGQGEQFF.

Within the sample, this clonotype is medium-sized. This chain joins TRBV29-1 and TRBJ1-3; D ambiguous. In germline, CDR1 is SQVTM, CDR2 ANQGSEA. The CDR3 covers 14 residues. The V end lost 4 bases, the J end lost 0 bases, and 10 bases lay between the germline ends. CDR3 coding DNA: TGCAGCGTTGGCGAATCCAGCTCTGGAAACACCATATATTTT. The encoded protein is CSVGESSSGNTIYF.